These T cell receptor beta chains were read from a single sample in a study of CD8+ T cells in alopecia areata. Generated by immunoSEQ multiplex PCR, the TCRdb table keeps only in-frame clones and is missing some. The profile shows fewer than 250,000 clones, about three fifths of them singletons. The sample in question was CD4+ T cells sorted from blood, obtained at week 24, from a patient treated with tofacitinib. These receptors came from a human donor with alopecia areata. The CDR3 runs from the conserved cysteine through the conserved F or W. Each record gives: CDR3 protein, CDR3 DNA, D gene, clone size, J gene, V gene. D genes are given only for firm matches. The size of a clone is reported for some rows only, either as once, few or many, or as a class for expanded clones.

CDR3 protein: CASSPGGTVNTEAFF; CDR3 DNA: TGTGCCAGCAGCCCCGGGGGGACAGTGAACACTGAAGCTTTCTTT; D gene: TRBD1; clone size: .; J gene: TRBJ1-1; V gene: TRBV7-2
CDR3 protein: CASSLQGAGEKLFF; CDR3 DNA: TGCGCCAGCAGCCTCCAGGGGGCAGGGGAAAAACTGTTTTTT; D gene: TRBD1; clone size: .; J gene: TRBJ1-4; V gene: TRBV4-1
CDR3 protein: CASSPDRVAEAFF; CDR3 DNA: TGTGCCAGCAGCCCCGACAGGGTTGCTGAAGCTTTCTTT; D gene: TRBD1; clone size: few; J gene: TRBJ1-1; V gene: TRBV7-9
CDR3 protein: CASSLERTPGANVLTF; CDR3 DNA: TGTGCCAGCAGCTTGGAACGGACCCCTGGGGCCAACGTCCTGACTTTC; D gene: .; clone size: .; J gene: TRBJ2-6; V gene: TRBV5-6
CDR3 protein: CASSLEGDRMNTEAFF; CDR3 DNA: TGCGCCAGCAGCTTGGAAGGGGACAGAATGAACACTGAAGCTTTCTTT; D gene: TRBD1; clone size: few; J gene: TRBJ1-1; V gene: TRBV5-1
CDR3 protein: CASSPDRGSNQPQHF; CDR3 DNA: TGTGCCAGCAGCCCTGACAGGGGGAGCAATCAGCCCCAGCATTTT; D gene: TRBD1; clone size: .; J gene: TRBJ1-5; V gene: TRBV7-2
CDR3 protein: CASRRDRAYEQYF; CDR3 DNA: TGCGCCAGCCGACGGGACAGGGCTTACGAGCAGTACTTC; D gene: TRBD1; clone size: .; J gene: TRBJ2-7; V gene: TRBV5-1
CDR3 protein: CASRDREGRTNTEAFF; CDR3 DNA: TGTGCCAGCAGGGACAGGGAAGGCCGTACGAACACTGAAGCTTTCTTT; D gene: TRBD1; clone size: once; J gene: TRBJ1-1; V gene: TRBV28
CDR3 protein: CSVEGLAGGTDTQYF; CDR3 DNA: TGCAGCGTTGAAGGACTAGCGGGAGGCACAGATACGCAGTATTTT; D gene: TRBD2; clone size: .; J gene: TRBJ2-3; V gene: TRBV29-1
CDR3 protein: CSVQTSGGRPRIETQYF; CDR3 DNA: TGCAGCGTTCAAACTAGCGGGGGCCGCCCCCGTATCGAGACCCAGTACTTC; D gene: TRBD2; clone size: few; J gene: TRBJ2-5; V gene: TRBV29-1
CDR3 protein: CASGAHRGGTDTQYF; CDR3 DNA: TGTGCTAGTGGCGCACACAGGGGTGGGACAGATACGCAGTATTTT; D gene: TRBD1; clone size: .; J gene: TRBJ2-3; V gene: TRBV12-5
CDR3 protein: CASSLDAFRNEQFF; CDR3 DNA: TGTGCCAGCAGCTTAGACGCATTTCGCAATGAGCAGTTCTTC; D gene: .; clone size: .; J gene: TRBJ2-1; V gene: TRBV11-2
CDR3 protein: CASFQGAGGTEAFF; CDR3 DNA: TGTGCCAGCTTCCAGGGGGCGGGTGGGACTGAAGCTTTCTTT; D gene: TRBD1; clone size: few; J gene: TRBJ1-1; V gene: TRBV28
CDR3 protein: CASSENDRGYNEQFF; CDR3 DNA: TGTGCCAGCAGTGAAAATGACAGGGGATACAATGAGCAGTTCTTC; D gene: TRBD1; clone size: .; J gene: TRBJ2-1; V gene: TRBV25-1
CDR3 protein: CAISESRGTNQPQHF; CDR3 DNA: TGTGCCATCAGTGAGTCTAGAGGGACCAATCAGCCCCAGCATTTT; D gene: .; clone size: few; J gene: TRBJ1-5; V gene: TRBV10-3
CDR3 protein: CASSMEGTGAYGYTF; CDR3 DNA: TGTGCCAGTAGTATGGAGGGGACAGGGGCCTATGGCTACACCTTC; D gene: TRBD1; clone size: once; J gene: TRBJ1-2; V gene: TRBV19
CDR3 protein: CASSLVDRGPGELFF; CDR3 DNA: TGTGCCAGCAGCTTAGTAGATCGGGGTCCCGGGGAGCTGTTTTTT; D gene: .; clone size: once; J gene: TRBJ2-2; V gene: TRBV7-6
CDR3 protein: CSVGRGRNEQYF; CDR3 DNA: TGCAGCGTTGGCAGGGGGCGGAACGAGCAGTACTTC; D gene: TRBD1; clone size: .; J gene: TRBJ2-7; V gene: TRBV29-1
CDR3 protein: CASSAVVSLNTEAFF; CDR3 DNA: TGTGCCAGCAGTGCCGTTGTGAGCTTGAACACTGAAGCTTTCTTT; D gene: .; clone size: .; J gene: TRBJ1-1; V gene: TRBV27
CDR3 protein: CSVKLGTAEAFF; CDR3 DNA: TGCAGCGTGAAGCTGGGGACCGCTGAAGCTTTCTTT; D gene: .; clone size: .; J gene: TRBJ1-1; V gene: TRBV29-1
CDR3 protein: CASSRRVSNQPQHF; CDR3 DNA: TGTGCCAGCAGTCGGAGGGTTAGCAATCAGCCCCAGCATTTT; D gene: .; clone size: .; J gene: TRBJ1-5; V gene: TRBV28
CDR3 protein: CAVTDGGYTDTQYF; CDR3 DNA: TGTGCCGTAACGGACGGGGGTTACACAGATACGCAGTATTTT; D gene: .; clone size: few; J gene: TRBJ2-3; V gene: TRBV19
CDR3 protein: CASSIGVGESHEQYF; CDR3 DNA: TGTGCCAGCAGCATCGGCGTAGGGGAAAGCCACGAGCAGTACTTC; D gene: .; clone size: .; J gene: TRBJ2-7; V gene: TRBV7-9
CDR3 protein: CAWSIGNTEAFF; CDR3 DNA: TGTGCCTGGAGTATTGGGAACACTGAAGCTTTCTTT; D gene: .; clone size: .; J gene: TRBJ1-1; V gene: TRBV30
CDR3 protein: CASSLGPAGELFF; CDR3 DNA: TGCGCCAGCAGCCTCGGACCCGCAGGGGAGCTGTTTTTT; D gene: .; clone size: .; J gene: TRBJ2-2; V gene: TRBV5-1
CDR3 protein: CASSVEGNNQPQHF; CDR3 DNA: TGTGCCAGCAGCGTAGAAGGGAATAATCAGCCCCAGCATTTT; D gene: .; clone size: .; J gene: TRBJ1-5; V gene: TRBV9
CDR3 protein: CASSSDRIQQYF; CDR3 DNA: TGTGCCAGCAGCTCCGACAGGATACAGCAGTACTTC; D gene: .; clone size: once; J gene: TRBJ2-7; V gene: TRBV6-5
CDR3 protein: CASSLAGANDQYF; CDR3 DNA: TGTGCCAGCAGCTTAGCTGGGGCCAACGATCAGTACTTC; D gene: .; clone size: once; J gene: TRBJ2-7; V gene: TRBV7-6
CDR3 protein: CASQETGVDNTEAFF; CDR3 DNA: TGTGCCAGTCAAGAGACAGGGGTTGACAACACTGAAGCTTTCTTT; D gene: TRBD1; clone size: .; J gene: TRBJ1-1; V gene: TRBV25-1
CDR3 protein: CASSRTGQNNSPLHF; CDR3 DNA: TGTGCCAGCAGCCGGACAGGGCAAAATAATTCACCCCTCCACTTT; D gene: TRBD1; clone size: .; J gene: TRBJ1-6; V gene: TRBV6-5
CDR3 protein: CASSPRTATGELFF; CDR3 DNA: TGTGCCAGCAGTCCAAGGACAGCCACCGGGGAGCTGTTTTTT; D gene: .; clone size: few; J gene: TRBJ2-2; V gene: TRBV27
CDR3 protein: CSVERPGRMNTEAFF; CDR3 DNA: TGCAGCGTTGAACGACCCGGACGGATGAACACTGAAGCTTTCTTT; D gene: .; clone size: .; J gene: TRBJ1-1; V gene: TRBV29-1
CDR3 protein: CASSQISLGGGTEAFF; CDR3 DNA: TGTGCCAGCAGCCAAATTTCCCTGGGGGGAGGCACTGAAGCTTTCTTT; D gene: .; clone size: .; J gene: TRBJ1-1; V gene: TRBV16
CDR3 protein: CASSTGLAGLTDTQYF; CDR3 DNA: TGTGCCAGCAGCACGGGACTAGCGGGACTCACAGATACGCAGTATTTT; D gene: TRBD2; clone size: .; J gene: TRBJ2-3; V gene: TRBV5-4
CDR3 protein: CAWSATGVNSPLHF; CDR3 DNA: TGTGCCTGGAGTGCCACAGGGGTGAATTCACCCCTCCACTTT; D gene: TRBD1; clone size: few; J gene: TRBJ1-6; V gene: TRBV30
CDR3 protein: CASSFGGVVNNEQFF; CDR3 DNA: TGTGCCAGCAGCTTCGGTGGGGTCGTGAACAATGAGCAGTTCTTC; D gene: .; clone size: .; J gene: TRBJ2-1; V gene: TRBV7-2
CDR3 protein: CASSTSDTGELFF; CDR3 DNA: TGTGCCAGCAGCACCTCGGACACCGGGGAGCTGTTTTTT; D gene: .; clone size: .; J gene: TRBJ2-2; V gene: TRBV7-9
CDR3 protein: CSVPGLYGYTF; CDR3 DNA: TGCAGCGTACCTGGGTTGTATGGCTACACCTTC; D gene: .; clone size: .; J gene: TRBJ1-2; V gene: TRBV29-1
CDR3 protein: CASSSWASEETQYF; CDR3 DNA: TGTGCCAGCAGCTCGTGGGCGAGCGAAGAGACCCAGTACTTC; D gene: .; clone size: .; J gene: TRBJ2-5; V gene: TRBV7-2
CDR3 protein: CSVPKLVEFHNEQFF; CDR3 DNA: TGCAGCGTTCCTAAACTAGTCGAGTTCCACAATGAGCAGTTCTTC; D gene: .; clone size: .; J gene: TRBJ2-1; V gene: TRBV29-1